This paragraph reports one T cell receptor (beta chain). J was trimmed by 5 bases and V by 8 bases; bases with no gene match: 7. This CDR3 region has 14 residues. Germline CDR1 MGHDK, CDR2 SYGVNS. Participants spanned ages about 18 to 90 years and resided in about two dozen US areas. This sample was taken from a study of blood T cell repertoires in COVID-19. As for the study in general: The United States, Italy and Spain supplied acute and convalescent COVID-19 samples.

Sequenced by immunoSEQ multiplex PCR; TCRdb stores in-frame clones only, minus some. In the table there are about 200,000 clones, around 82% of which are singletons. This sequence was found in a man between 40 and 49 years old who had recovered from COVID-19. The specimen sequenced was PBMCs or T cells enriched from blood (not recorded which). The chain combines TRBV25-1 with TRBJ2-5; 11 nucleotides align to TRBD2. The CDR3 sequence is CASSLAGGPETQYF. The CDR3 nucleotides read TGTGCCAGCTCCTTAGCGGGAGGGCCCGAGACCCAGTACTTC.